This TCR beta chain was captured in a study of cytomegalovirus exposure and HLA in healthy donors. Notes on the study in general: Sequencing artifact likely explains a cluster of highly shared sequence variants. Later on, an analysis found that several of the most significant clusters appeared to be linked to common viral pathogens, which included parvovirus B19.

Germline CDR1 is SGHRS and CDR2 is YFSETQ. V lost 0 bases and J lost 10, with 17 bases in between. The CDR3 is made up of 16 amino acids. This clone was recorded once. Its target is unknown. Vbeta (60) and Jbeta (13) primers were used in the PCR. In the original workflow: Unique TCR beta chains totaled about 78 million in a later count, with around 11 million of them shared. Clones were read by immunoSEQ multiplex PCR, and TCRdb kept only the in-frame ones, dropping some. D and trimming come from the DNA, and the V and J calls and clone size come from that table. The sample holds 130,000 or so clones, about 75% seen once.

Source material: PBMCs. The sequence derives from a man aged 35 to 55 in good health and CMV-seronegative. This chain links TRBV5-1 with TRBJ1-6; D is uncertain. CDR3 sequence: CASSLASWRYRSPLHF. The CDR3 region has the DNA TGCGCCAGCAGCTTGGCCTCTTGGAGGTATAGGTCACCCCTCCACTTT.